This entry lists 15 T cell receptor beta chains sequenced from one sample in a study of cytomegalovirus exposure and HLA in healthy donors. Vbeta (60) and Jbeta (13) primers were used in the PCR. Clones were sequenced by immunoSEQ multiplex PCR, and TCRdb holds only the in-frame ones, with some missing. The repertoire holds 140,000 to 150,000 clones, with 84% as singletons. Sample: PBMCs. Receptor source: a boy aged 2 to 9 in good health and CMV-seronegative.

In this sample, this clone turned up a few times. The chain uses TRBV7-9 and TRBJ2-2, with TRBD2 matching 11 bases. Trimming took 5 bases from V and 3 from J; bases not matched to a gene: 5. Germline lookup yields CDR1 SEHNR and CDR2 FQNEAQ (reference sequence). The CDR3 spans 16 residues. This CDR3 reads CASSPGSGGDTGELFF. In DNA form, the CDR3 reads TGTGCCAGCAGCCCCGGTAGCGGGGGGGACACCGGGGAGCTGTTTTTT. Supplemented by reference TRBV7-9 and TRBJ2-2, the full variable domain reads DTGVSQNPRHKITKRGQNVTFRCDPISEHNRLYWYRQTLGQGPEFLTYFQNEAQLEKSRLLSDRFSAERPKGSFSTLEIQRTEQGDSAMYLCASSPGSGGDTGELFFGEGSRLTVL.

This clone was found a few times. The rearrangement uses TRBV7-9 and TRBJ2-7, with 7 bases that match TRBD1. V shed 1 base and J 4 bases; nucleotides not matched to a gene: 10. The CDR3 consists of 16 residues. Germline values: CDR1 SEHNR, CDR2 FQNEAQ (reference sequence). CDR3 nucleotide sequence: TGTGCCAGCAGCTTAGGTCATTCGGGACAGCTGTACGAGCAGTACTTC. Translation gives CASSLGHSGQLYEQYF.

V usage is TRBV7-9 and J usage is TRBJ2-7; 8 bases align to TRBD1. Trimming removed 3 bases from V and 5 bases from J; junction bases left unmatched: 0. The CDR3 contains 12 residues. Germline V gene lookup returns CDR1 SEHNR and CDR2 FQNEAQ (reference sequence). The CDR3 loop reads CASSLTGDEQYF. The DNA for the CDR3 is TGTGCCAGCAGCTTGACAGGGGACGAGCAGTACTTC. The complete variable domain, with remaining parts taken from reference TRBV7-9 and TRBJ2-7, reads DTGVSQNPRHKITKRGQNVTFRCDPISEHNRLYWYRQTLGQGPEFLTYFQNEAQLEKSRLLSDRFSAERPKGSFSTLEIQRTEQGDSAMYLCASSLTGDEQYFGPGTRLTVT.

This clone was counted a single time. V and J are TRBV7-3 and TRBJ2-3; 10 bases match TRBD2. CDR1 is SGHTA and CDR2 is FQGTGA in the germline V gene. The V and J ends lost 2 bases and 4 bases, in that order; junction bases with no gene match: 3. This CDR3 contains 15 residues. DNA for the CDR3: TGTGCCAGCAGCTTAGCTAGCGGGGGCCCAGATACGCAGTATTTT. Translated: CASSLASGGPDTQYF.

The rearrangement uses TRBV15 and TRBJ1-5; D perhaps matches TRBD1 (6 bases). This CDR3 contains 15 residues. Germline CDR1 is LNHNV and CDR2 is YYDKDF (reference sequence). Trimming shortened V by 3 bases and J by 7 bases, and 16 bases separated the two germline ends. The CDR3 DNA follows: TGTGCCACCAGCAGTTTCGGGACACCGAAACAGCCCCAGCATTTT. The encoded protein is CATSSFGTPKQPQHF. The full variable domain, its missing parts supplied by reference TRBV15 and TRBJ1-5, is DAMVIQNPRYQVTQFGKPVTLSCSQTLNHNVMYWYQQKSSQAPKLLFHYYDKDFNNEADTPDNFQSRRPNTSFCFLDIRSPGLGDTAMYLCATSSFGTPKQPQHFGDGTRLSIL.

The gene calls are TRBV5-6 and TRBJ1-5; D gene unclear. The CDR3 is 15 amino acids. Trimming left V 1 base short and J 2 bases short, with 10 bases between. From germline, CDR1 is SGHDT and CDR2 YYEEEE. For the CDR3, the DNA is TGTGCCAGCAGCTTGCGGGGAGGCGGCAATCAGCCCCAGCATTTT. This sequence encodes CASSLRGGGNQPQHF.

The chain has TRBV15 and TRBJ2-7; 9 positions match TRBD2. Germline-derived CDR1 and CDR2 are LNHNV and YYDKDF (reference sequence). Losses at the gene ends were 8 bases for V and 3 bases for J; bases not matched to a gene: 8. This CDR3 comprises 14 residues. The CDR3, as DNA: TGTGCCACCGGCGTGGGCGGGGGGGGCTACGAGCAGTACTTC. It specifies CATGVGGGGYEQYF.

The chain employs TRBV18 and TRBJ1-5; D is undetermined. The CDR3 spans 16 residues. The V gene's germline CDR1 is KGHSH and CDR2 LQKENI. Trimming cost V 2 bases and J 0 bases, with 11 bases left between them. DNA for the CDR3: TGTGCCAGCTCACCAAGACACTCAAGTAGCAATCAGCCCCAGCATTTT. It translates to CASSPRHSSSNQPQHF.

The chain joins TRBV15 to TRBJ2-2, with D hard to call. The CDR3 has 17 amino acids. Trimming took 0 bases from V and 0 from J, leaving 11 bases between them. CDR1 is LNHNV and CDR2 is YYDKDF in the germline V gene (reference sequence). CDR3 DNA sequence: TGTGCCACCAGCAGAGACCCCCTTACTACGAACACCGGGGAGCTGTTTTTT. As protein: CATSRDPLTTNTGELFF.

The chain joins TRBV2 to TRBJ1-1; 7 bases match TRBD1. The junction had 17 bases not matched to a gene; V was cut back by 7 bases and J by 0 bases. The CDR3 spans 18 residues. In germline, CDR1 is SNHLY, CDR2 FYNNEI. The CDR3, as DNA: TGTGCCAGCACTGGGGCCCTTCGACAGGGACGATTGAACACTGAAGCTTTCTTT. Translation gives CASTGALRQGRLNTEAFF.

This chain joins TRBV4-2 and TRBJ2-2; tentatively, D is TRBD2 (5 bases). Germline CDR1 is LGHNA and CDR2 is YNFKEQ. The CDR3 has 13 residues. V lost 8 bases and J 1 base, leaving 8 bases between the germline ends. CDR3 protein: CASEEGNTGELFF. The CDR3 nucleotides are TGTGCCAGCGAAGAGGGGAACACCGGGGAGCTGTTTTTT.

The gene calls are TRBV4-1 and TRBJ2-1; perhaps TRBD1 as D (6 bases). Germline values: CDR1 MGHRA, CDR2 YSYEKL. The CDR3 covers 16 residues. The V end was cut by 8 bases, the J end by 5 bases, with 22 bases between. The CDR3 nucleotides read TGCGCCAGCTACCCCGGACCAGGACAGACAAACAATGAGCAGTTCTTC. Protein: CASYPGPGQTNNEQFF.

V and J are TRBV19 and TRBJ1-1; 9 bases agree with TRBD1. Germline trimming cut 8 bases from V and 1 base from J; bases unmatched to any gene: 5. Germline CDR1 LNHDA, CDR2 SQIVND (reference sequence). The CDR3 covers 14 residues. DNA for the CDR3: TGTGCCAGTGGTTGGACAGGGGCGAACACTGAAGCTTTCTTT. Translation: CASGWTGANTEAFF.

This clone occurred a few times. V is TRBV7-9 and J is TRBJ2-3; tentative D call: TRBD2 (5 bases). V was cut by 6 bases and J by 5 bases, with 18 bases left in between. Germline V gene sequence: CDR1 SEHNR, CDR2 FQNEAQ (reference sequence). The CDR3 has 15 residues. The CDR3, as DNA: TGTGCCAGCAGTATGAGAGGGCCGGCTCTAGATACGCAGTATTTT. Translating gives CASSMRGPALDTQYF. The entire variable domain, with the rest obtained from reference TRBV7-9 and TRBJ2-3, is as follows: DTGVSQNPRHKITKRGQNVTFRCDPISEHNRLYWYRQTLGQGPEFLTYFQNEAQLEKSRLLSDRFSAERPKGSFSTLEIQRTEQGDSAMYLCASSMRGPALDTQYFGPGTRLTVL.

This rearrangement joins TRBV28 to TRBJ1-2; 7 bases match TRBD1. CDR3 length equals 13 residues. In germline, CDR1 is MDHEN, CDR2 SYDVKM. J lost 8 bases, V lost 6 bases, and 9 bases had no gene match. As DNA, the CDR3 is TGTGCCAGCAGCTCCGGACAGGCTCAGGGCTACACCTTC. Translating it yields CASSSGQAQGYTF.